This entry is about one TCR beta chain. Its specificity is unknown. Germline V gene lookup returns CDR1 SGHRS and CDR2 YFSETQ. The CDR3 spans 14 residues. The V gene end was trimmed by 0 bases and the J gene end by 2 bases; junction bases not matched to a gene: 1. As to treatment: approximately 9-day PBMC culture with coronavirus spike peptide pools or control peptides (ViraFEST assay). This entry is derived from a study of vaccination and CD4 T cells after COVID-19. At the level of the study: Post-vaccine sample collection happened at a median of 72 days after dose two, ranging 14 to 241.

The assay that was used to sequence DNA from cultured CD4+ T cells was the Oncomine TCR Beta short-read assay. MiXCR was run by TCRdb on the PCR reads, yielding one entry per CDR3 protein. The data contain several thousand distinct CDR3 sequences, 30% to 45% of them seen just once; the ten biggest clones take up under 35%. Material for sequencing was CD4+ T cells from blood, cultured in vitro. The genes are TRBV5-1 and TRBJ2-5; 7 bases line up with TRBD2. The source is a human donor who had recovered from COVID-19. The chain's CDR3 is CASSLAGGQETQYF. CDR3 nucleotide sequence: TGCGCCAGCAGCTTGGCGGGAGGTCAAGAGACCCAGTACTTC.